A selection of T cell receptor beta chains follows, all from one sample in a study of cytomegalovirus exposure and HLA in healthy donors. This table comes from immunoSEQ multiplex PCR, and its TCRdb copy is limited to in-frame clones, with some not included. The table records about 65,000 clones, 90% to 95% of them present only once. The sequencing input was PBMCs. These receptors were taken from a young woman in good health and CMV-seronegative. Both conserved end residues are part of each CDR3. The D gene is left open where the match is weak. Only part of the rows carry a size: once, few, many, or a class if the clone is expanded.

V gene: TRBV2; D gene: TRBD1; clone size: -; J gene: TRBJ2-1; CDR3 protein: CASSAGTVRNEQFF; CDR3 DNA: TGTGCCAGCAGTGCCGGGACAGTACGCAATGAGCAGTTCTTC
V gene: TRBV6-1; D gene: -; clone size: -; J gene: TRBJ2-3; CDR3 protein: CASSDGQYLSGDTQYF; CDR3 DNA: TGTGCCAGCAGTGACGGACAGTACCTCTCGGGAGATACGCAGTATTTT
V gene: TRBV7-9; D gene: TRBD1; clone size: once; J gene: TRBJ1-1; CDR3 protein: CASNGNNIRGITEAFF; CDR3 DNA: TGTGCCAGCAACGGAAATAACATCAGGGGGATCACTGAAGCTTTCTTT
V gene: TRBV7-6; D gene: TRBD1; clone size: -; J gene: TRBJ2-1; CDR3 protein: CASSLPGQGVSEQFF; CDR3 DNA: TGTGCCAGCAGCCTCCCGGGACAGGGGGTTTCTGAGCAGTTCTTC
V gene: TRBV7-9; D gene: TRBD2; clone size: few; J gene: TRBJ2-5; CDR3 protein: CASSSSGGTQYF; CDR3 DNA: TGTGCCAGCAGCTCTTCGGGGGGGACCCAGTACTTC
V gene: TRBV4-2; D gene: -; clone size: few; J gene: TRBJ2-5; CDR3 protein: CASSQGGGQETQYF; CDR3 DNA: TGTGCCAGCAGCCAAGGGGGCGGCCAAGAGACCCAGTACTTC
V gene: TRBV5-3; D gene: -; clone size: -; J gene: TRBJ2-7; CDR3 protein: CARRPGQEQYF; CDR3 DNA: TGTGCCAGAAGGCCCGGACAGGAGCAGTACTTC
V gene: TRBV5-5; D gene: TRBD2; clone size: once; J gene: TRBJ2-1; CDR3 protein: CASSLGARGENNEQFF; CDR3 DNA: TGTGCCAGCAGCTTGGGCGCGCGGGGGGAAAACAATGAGCAGTTCTTC
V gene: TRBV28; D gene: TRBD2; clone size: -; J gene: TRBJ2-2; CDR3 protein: CASRLTASGADTGELFF; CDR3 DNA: TGTGCCAGCAGGTTGACAGCCAGCGGGGCTGACACCGGGGAGCTGTTTTTT
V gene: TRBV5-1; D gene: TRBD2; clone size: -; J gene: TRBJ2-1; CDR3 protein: CASSLARREIMKEQFF; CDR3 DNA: TGCGCCAGCAGCTTGGCAAGGCGGGAGATAATGAAGGAGCAGTTCTTC
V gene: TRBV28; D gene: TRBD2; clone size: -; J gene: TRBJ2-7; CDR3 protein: CASSRWAGGYEQYF; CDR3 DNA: TGTGCCAGCAGCCGCTGGGCGGGAGGGTACGAGCAGTACTTC
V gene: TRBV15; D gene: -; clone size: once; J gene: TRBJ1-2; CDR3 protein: CATSVTGSYGYTF; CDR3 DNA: TGTGCCACCAGCGTCACAGGGAGCTATGGCTACACCTTC
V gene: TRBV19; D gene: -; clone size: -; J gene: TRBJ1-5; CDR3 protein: CASMKYSGGRYKGPQHF; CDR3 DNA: TGTGCCAGTATGAAGTATTCCGGGGGGCGTTATAAGGGGCCCCAGCATTTT
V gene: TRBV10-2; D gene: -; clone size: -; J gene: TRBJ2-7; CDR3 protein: CASSGERYKQYF; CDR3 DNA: TGCGCCAGCAGTGGAGAGCGGTATAAGCAGTACTTC
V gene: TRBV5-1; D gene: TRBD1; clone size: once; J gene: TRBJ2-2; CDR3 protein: CASSLGTGANTGELFF; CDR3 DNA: TGCGCCAGCAGCTTGGGGACAGGGGCGAACACCGGGGAGCTGTTTTTT
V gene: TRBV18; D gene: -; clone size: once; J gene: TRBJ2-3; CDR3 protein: CASSPPFSEGDTQYF; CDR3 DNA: TGTGCCAGCTCACCACCGTTTTCAGAGGGAGATACGCAGTATTTT
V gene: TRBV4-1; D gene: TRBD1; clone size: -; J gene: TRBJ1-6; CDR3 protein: CASSQDWLGQGYSPLHF; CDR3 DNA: TGCGCCAGCAGCCAAGATTGGTTAGGACAGGGCTATTCACCCCTCCACTTT
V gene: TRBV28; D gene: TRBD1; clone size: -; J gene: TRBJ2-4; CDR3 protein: CASSLGDRDIQYF; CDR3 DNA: TGTGCCAGCAGTTTAGGGGACAGGGACATTCAGTACTTC
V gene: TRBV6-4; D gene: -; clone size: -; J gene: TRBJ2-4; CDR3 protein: CASSDFRPRVTYF; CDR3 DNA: TGTGCCAGCAGTGATTTTCGACCCCGGGTTACATACTTC
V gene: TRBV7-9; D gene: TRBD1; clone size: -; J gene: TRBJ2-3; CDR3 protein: CASSVSRTGPNSDTQYF; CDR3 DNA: TGTGCCAGCAGCGTATCCCGGACAGGCCCTAATTCGGATACGCAGTATTTT
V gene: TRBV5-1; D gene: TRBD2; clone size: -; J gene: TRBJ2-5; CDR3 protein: CASSSGLDALETQYF; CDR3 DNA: TGCGCCAGCAGCTCGGGACTAGATGCCTTGGAGACCCAGTACTTC
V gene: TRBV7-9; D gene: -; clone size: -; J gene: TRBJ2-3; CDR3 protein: CASSRRVAITDTQYF; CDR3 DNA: TGTGCCAGCAGCAGACGGGTCGCCATAACCGATACGCAGTATTTT
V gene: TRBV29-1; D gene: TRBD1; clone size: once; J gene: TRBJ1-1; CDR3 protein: CSARTGLNTEAFF; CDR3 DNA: TGCAGCGCCCGGACAGGACTGAACACTGAAGCTTTCTTT
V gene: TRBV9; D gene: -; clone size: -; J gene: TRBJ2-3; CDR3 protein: CASSVRSTDTQYF; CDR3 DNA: TGTGCCAGCAGCGTCAGAAGCACAGATACGCAGTATTTT
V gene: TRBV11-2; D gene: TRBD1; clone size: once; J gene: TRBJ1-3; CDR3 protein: CASRTGLSGNTIYF; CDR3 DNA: TGTGCCAGCAGGACAGGGCTCTCTGGAAACACCATATATTTT
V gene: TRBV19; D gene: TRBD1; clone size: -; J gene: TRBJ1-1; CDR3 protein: CASSPGQGRAEAFF; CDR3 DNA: TGTGCCAGTAGCCCGGGACAGGGTCGTGCTGAAGCTTTCTTT
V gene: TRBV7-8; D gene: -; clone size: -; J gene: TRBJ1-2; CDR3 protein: CASSLRFREDNYGYTF; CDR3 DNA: TGTGCCAGCAGCTTAAGGTTCAGGGAGGATAACTATGGCTACACCTTC
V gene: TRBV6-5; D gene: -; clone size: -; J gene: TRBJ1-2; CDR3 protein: CASTAGQNYGYTF; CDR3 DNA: TGTGCCAGCACCGCCGGACAAAACTATGGCTACACCTTC
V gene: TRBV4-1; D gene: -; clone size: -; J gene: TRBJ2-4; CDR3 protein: CASSQEGGPKNIQYF; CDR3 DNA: TGCGCCAGCAGCCAAGAGGGAGGTCCCAAAAACATTCAGTACTTC
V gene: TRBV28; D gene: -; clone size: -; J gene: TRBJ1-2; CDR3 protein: CASSLVTAGYTF; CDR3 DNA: TGTGCCAGCAGTTTAGTGACAGCGGGCTACACCTTC
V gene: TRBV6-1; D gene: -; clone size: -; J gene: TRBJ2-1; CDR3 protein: CASWGRSPYNEQFF; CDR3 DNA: TGTGCCTCTTGGGGGCGTTCGCCTTACAATGAGCAGTTCTTC
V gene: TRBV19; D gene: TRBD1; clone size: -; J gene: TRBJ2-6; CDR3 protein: CASSPGTGNSGANVLTF; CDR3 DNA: TGTGCCAGTAGTCCCGGGACAGGGAACTCTGGGGCCAACGTCCTGACTTTC
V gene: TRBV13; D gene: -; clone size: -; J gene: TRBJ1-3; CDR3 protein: CASSDRGALGNTIYF; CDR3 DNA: TGTGCCAGCAGCGACCGGGGGGCACTTGGAAACACCATATATTTT
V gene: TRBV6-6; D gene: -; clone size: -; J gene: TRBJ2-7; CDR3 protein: CASSYSTGGTYEQYF; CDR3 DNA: TGTGCCAGCAGTTACTCCACCGGCGGAACCTACGAGCAGTACTTC
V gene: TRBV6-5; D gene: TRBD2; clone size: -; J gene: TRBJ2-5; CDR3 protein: CASRPRQAGGETQYF; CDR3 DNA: TGTGCCAGCAGGCCGAGGCAAGCGGGGGGTGAGACCCAGTACTTC
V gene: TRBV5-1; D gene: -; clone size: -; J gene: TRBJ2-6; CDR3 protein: CASSSVGTTPISGANVLTF; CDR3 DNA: TGCGCCAGCAGCTCGGTTGGGACAACCCCAATCTCGGGGGCCAACGTCCTGACTTTC
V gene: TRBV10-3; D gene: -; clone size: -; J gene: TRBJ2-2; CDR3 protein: CAISGGDRNTGELFF; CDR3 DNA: TGTGCCATCAGTGGGGGGGACAGGAACACCGGGGAGCTGTTTTTT
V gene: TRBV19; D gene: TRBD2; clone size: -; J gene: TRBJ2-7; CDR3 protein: CASSSGLASPEQYF; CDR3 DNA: TGTGCCAGTAGTTCGGGACTAGCATCCCCCGAGCAGTACTTC
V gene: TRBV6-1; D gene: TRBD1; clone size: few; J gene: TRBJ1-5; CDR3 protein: CASSEWRQGSQPQHF; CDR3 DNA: TGTGCCAGCAGTGAGTGGAGACAGGGGTCTCAGCCCCAGCATTTT
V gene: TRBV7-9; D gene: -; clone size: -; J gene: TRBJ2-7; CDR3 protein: CASSLNPSAEQYF; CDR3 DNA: TGTGCCAGCAGCTTAAACCCTAGCGCGGAGCAGTACTTC
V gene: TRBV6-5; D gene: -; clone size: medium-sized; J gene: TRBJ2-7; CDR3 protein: CASTNTGGSVKQYF; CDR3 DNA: TGTGCCAGCACAAATACAGGCGGCTCCGTGAAGCAGTACTTC
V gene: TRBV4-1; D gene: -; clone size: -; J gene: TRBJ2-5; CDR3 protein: CASSRSDGETQYF; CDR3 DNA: TGCGCCAGCAGCCGCAGCGACGGGGAGACCCAGTACTTC
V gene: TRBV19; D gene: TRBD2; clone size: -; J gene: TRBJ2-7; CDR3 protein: CASGPGGTSYEQYF; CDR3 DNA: TGTGCCTCCGGGCCGGGGGGAACCTCCTACGAGCAGTACTTC
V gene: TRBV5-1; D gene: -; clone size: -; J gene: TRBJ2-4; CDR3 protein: CASSFRGGPLGVHF; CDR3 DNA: TGCGCCAGCAGCTTCAGGGGCGGCCCATTAGGGGTCCACTTC
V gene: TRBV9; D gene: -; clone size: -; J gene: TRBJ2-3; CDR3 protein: CASSVAGVGGTDTQYF; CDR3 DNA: TGTGCCAGCAGCGTAGCAGGGGTTGGAGGAACAGATACGCAGTATTTT
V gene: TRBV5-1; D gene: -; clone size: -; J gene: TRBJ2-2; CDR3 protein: CASSLDVGAFTGELFF; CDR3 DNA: TGCGCCAGCAGCTTGGATGTGGGGGCCTTCACCGGGGAGCTGTTTTTT
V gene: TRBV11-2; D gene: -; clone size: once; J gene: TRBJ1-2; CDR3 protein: CASSLDGLARYGYTF; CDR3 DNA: TGTGCCAGCAGCTTAGATGGGCTAGCCAGATATGGCTACACCTTC
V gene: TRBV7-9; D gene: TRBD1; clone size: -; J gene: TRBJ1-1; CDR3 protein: CASSLGTGGDTEAFF; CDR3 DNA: TGTGCCAGCAGCTTAGGGACAGGGGGCGACACTGAAGCTTTCTTT
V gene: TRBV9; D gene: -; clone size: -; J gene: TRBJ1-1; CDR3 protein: CASSPQVGAFF; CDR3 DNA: TGTGCCAGCAGCCCACAGGTTGGGGCTTTCTTT
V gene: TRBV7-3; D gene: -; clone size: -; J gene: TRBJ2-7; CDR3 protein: CASSLYPSGFYEQYF; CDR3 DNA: TGTGCCAGCAGCTTATATCCGAGCGGATTCTACGAGCAGTACTTC
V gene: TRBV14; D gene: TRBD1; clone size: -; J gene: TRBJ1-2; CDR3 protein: CASSPPGTGLSGYTF; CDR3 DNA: TGTGCCAGCAGCCCTCCTGGGACAGGGTTATCCGGCTACACCTTC
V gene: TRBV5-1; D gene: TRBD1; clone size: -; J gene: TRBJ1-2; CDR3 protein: CASRLGYDRGAGYTF; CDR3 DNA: TGCGCCAGCAGATTAGGCTATGACAGGGGAGCTGGCTACACCTTC
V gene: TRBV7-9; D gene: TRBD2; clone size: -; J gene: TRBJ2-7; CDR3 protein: CASSLASSGNYEQYF; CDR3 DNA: TGTGCCAGCAGCTTAGCCTCTAGCGGAAACTACGAGCAGTACTTC
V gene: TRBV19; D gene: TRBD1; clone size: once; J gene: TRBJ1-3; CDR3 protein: CASSMGRYRGPGNTIYF; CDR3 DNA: TGTGCCAGTAGTATGGGAAGGTACAGGGGGCCTGGAAACACCATATATTTT